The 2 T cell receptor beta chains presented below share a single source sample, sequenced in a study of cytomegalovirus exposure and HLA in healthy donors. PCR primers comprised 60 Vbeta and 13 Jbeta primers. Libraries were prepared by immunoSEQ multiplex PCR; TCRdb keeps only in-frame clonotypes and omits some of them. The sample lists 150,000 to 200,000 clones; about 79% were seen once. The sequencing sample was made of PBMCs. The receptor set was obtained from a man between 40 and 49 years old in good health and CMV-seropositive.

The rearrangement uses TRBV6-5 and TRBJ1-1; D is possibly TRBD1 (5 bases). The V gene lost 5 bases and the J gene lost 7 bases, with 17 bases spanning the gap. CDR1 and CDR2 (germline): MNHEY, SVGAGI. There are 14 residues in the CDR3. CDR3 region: CASSESEQGNEAFF. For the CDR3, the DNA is TGTGCCAGCAGTGAATCCGAGCAGGGTAATGAAGCTTTCTTT.

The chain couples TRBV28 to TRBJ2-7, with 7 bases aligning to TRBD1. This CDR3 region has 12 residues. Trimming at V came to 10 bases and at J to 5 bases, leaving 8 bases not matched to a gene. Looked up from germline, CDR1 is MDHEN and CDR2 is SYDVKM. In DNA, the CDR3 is TGTGCCACGACAGGGCTGGTAGACGAGCAGTACTTC. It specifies CATTGLVDEQYF.